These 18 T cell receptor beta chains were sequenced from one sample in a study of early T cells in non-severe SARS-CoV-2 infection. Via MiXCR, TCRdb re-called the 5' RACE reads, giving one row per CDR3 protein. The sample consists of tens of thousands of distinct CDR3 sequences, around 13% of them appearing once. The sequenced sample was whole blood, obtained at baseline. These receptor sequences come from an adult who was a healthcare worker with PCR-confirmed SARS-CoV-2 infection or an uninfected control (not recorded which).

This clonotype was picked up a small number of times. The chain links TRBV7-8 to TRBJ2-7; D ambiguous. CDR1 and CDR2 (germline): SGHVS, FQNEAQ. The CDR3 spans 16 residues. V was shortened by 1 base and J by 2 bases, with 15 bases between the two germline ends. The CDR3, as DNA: TGTGCCAGCAGCTTAGTCAAAAGTCTCGCCCCCTACGAGCAGTACTTC. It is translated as CASSLVKSLAPYEQYF.

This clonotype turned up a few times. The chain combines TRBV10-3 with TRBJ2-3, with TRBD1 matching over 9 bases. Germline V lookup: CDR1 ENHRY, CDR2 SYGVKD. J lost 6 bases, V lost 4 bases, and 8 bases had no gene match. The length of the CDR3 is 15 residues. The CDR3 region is CAISAGQGRIDTQYF. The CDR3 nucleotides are TGTGCCATCAGTGCGGGACAGGGCCGGATTGATACGCAGTATTTT.

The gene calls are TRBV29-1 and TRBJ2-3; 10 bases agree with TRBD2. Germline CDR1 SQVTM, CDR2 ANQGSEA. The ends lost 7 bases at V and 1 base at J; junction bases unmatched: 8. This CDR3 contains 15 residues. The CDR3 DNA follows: TGCAGCGCCGCCCTAGCGGGGGCCCGCACAGATACGCAGTATTTT. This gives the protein CSAALAGARTDTQYF.

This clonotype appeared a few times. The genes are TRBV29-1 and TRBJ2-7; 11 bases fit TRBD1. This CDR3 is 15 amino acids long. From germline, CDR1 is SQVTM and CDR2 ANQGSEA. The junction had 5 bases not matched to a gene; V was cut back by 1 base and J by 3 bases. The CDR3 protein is CSVEGVGTGGYEQYF. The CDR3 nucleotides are TGCAGCGTTGAAGGTGTAGGGACAGGGGGCTACGAGCAGTACTTC.

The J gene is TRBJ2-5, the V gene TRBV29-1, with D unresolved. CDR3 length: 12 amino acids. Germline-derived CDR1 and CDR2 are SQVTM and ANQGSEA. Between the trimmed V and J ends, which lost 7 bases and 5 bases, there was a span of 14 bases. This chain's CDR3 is CSGETDLETQYF. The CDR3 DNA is TGCAGCGGTGAGACCGATTTGGAGACCCAGTACTTC.

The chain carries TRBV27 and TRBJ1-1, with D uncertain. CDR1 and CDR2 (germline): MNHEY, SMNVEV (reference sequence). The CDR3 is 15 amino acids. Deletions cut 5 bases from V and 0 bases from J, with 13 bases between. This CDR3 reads CASSPLAVMNTEAFF. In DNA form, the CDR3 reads TGTGCCAGCAGTCCCCTGGCTGTTATGAACACTGAAGCTTTCTTT.

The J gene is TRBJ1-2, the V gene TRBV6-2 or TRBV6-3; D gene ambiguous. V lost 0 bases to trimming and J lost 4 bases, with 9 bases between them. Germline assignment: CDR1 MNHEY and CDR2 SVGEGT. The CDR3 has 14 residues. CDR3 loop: CASSYSIRLYGYTF. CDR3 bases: TGTGCCAGCAGTTACTCGATTAGACTCTATGGCTACACCTTC.

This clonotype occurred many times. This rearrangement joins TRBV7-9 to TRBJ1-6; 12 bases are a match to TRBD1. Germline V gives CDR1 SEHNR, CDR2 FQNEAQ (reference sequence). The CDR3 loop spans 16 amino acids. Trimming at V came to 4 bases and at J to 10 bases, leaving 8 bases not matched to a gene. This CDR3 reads CASSYDRDRGRSPLHF. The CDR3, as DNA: TGTGCCAGCAGCTATGACCGGGACAGGGGGCGATCACCCCTCCACTTT.

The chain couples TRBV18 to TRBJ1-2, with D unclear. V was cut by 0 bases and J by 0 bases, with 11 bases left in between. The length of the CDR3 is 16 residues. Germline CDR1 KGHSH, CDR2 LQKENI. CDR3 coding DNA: TGTGCCAGCTCACCACCCGTTGTCCAGTCTAACTATGGCTACACCTTC. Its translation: CASSPPVVQSNYGYTF.

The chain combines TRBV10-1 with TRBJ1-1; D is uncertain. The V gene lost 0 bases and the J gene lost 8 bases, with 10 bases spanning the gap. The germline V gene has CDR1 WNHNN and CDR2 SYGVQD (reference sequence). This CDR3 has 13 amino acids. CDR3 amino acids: CASSESDGAEAFF. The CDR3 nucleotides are TGCGCCAGCAGTGAGTCTGACGGTGCGGAAGCTTTCTTT.

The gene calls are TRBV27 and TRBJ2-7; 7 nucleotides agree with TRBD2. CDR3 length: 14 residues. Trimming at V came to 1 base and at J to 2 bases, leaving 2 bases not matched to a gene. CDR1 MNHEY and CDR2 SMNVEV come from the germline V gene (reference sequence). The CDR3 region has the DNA TGTGCCAGCAGTTTATGGGGAGGGGCCTACGAGCAGTACTTC. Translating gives CASSLWGGAYEQYF.

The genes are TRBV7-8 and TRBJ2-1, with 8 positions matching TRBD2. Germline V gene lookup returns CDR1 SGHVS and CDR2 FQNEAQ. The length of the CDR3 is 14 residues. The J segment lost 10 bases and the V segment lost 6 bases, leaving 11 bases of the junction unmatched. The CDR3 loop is CASSPPGGGREQFF. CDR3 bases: TGTGCCAGCAGTCCCCCTGGCGGGGGGAGGGAGCAGTTCTTC.

The CDR3 reads CSARFSETQYF. The CDR3 DNA is TGCAGTGCTAGATTCTCGGAGACCCAGTACTTC. The rearrangement uses TRBV20-1 and TRBJ2-5; the D is unclear. The V end was cut by 2 bases, the J end by 5 bases, with 6 bases between. CDR3 length equals 11 residues. Germline V gives CDR1 DFQATT, CDR2 SNEGSKA (reference sequence).

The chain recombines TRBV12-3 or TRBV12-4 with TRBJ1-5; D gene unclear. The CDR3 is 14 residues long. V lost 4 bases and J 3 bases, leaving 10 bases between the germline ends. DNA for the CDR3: TGTGCCAGCAGTTCAAGTGTTTACAATCAGCCCCAGCATTTT. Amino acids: CASSSSVYNQPQHF.

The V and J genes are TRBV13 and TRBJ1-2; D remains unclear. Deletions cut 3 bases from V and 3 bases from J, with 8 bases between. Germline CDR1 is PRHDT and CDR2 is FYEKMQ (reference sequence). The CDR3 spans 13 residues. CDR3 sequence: CASSLYGDYGYTF. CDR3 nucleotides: TGTGCCAGCAGCTTGTACGGGGACTATGGCTACACCTTC.

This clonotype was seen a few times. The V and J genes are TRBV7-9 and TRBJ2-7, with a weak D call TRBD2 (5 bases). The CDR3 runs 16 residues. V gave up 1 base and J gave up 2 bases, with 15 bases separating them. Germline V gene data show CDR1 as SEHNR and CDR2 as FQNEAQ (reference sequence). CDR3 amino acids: CASSLEPTEGPYEQYF. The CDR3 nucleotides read TGTGCCAGCAGCTTAGAACCCACTGAGGGTCCCTACGAGCAGTACTTC. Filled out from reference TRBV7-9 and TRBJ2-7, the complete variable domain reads DTGVSQNPRHKITKRGQNVTFRCDPISEHNRLYWYRQTLGQGPEFLTYFQNEAQLEKSRLLSDRFSAERPKGSFSTLEIQRTEQGDSAMYLCASSLEPTEGPYEQYFGPGTRLTVT.

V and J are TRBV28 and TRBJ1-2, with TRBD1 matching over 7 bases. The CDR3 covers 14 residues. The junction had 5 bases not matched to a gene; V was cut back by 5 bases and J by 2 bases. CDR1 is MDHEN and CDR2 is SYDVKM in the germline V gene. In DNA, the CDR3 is TGTGCCAGCAGTCCCGGGACAGCGAACTATGGCTACACCTTC. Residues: CASSPGTANYGYTF.

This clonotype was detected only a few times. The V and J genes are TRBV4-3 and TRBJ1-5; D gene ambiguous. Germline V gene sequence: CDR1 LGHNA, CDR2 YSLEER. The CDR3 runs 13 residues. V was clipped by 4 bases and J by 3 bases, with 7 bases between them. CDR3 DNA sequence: TGCGCCAGCAGCCTCGAGGTCAATCAGCCCCAGCATTTT. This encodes CASSLEVNQPQHF.